A single sample is the source of the 10 T cell receptor beta chains below, sequenced in a study of post-analysis software for immune sequencing data (dated by TCRdb to 2013 to 2016). What the authors observed across the whole study: Significantly higher frequencies in patients than in controls were found for several TRBV segments, including TRBV5-6, TRBV5-1 and TRBV20-1.

No antigen is known for these receptors. To prepare the library, PCR was applied. The instrument was an Illumina HiSeq 2500. To reduce PCR and sequencing biases, unique molecular identifiers were built into the TCR beta cDNA libraries. TCRdb handled the public reads itself, with Q25 trimming in fastp and clone calling in MiXCR, and kept productive beta chains. Each record represents a unique CDR3 protein, reported with the most common genes and DNA among its rows. Recorded for this sample are hundreds of thousands of distinct CDR3 sequences; roughly 30% of them occurred a single time. The ten largest clones capture 0.56% of the sample. The sample consisted of blood. The receptors originated from a girl aged 10 to 17 with multiple sclerosis.

V and J are TRBV20-1 and TRBJ1-2; D call uncertain. The CDR3 runs 13 residues. Germline V gives CDR1 DFQATT, CDR2 SNEGSKA (reference sequence). V lost 1 base and J 7 bases, leaving 13 bases between the germline ends. In nucleotides, the CDR3 is TGCAGTGCTAGAGGGGGAGGGCTATTTGGCTACACCTTC. This codes for CSARGGGLFGYTF.

The V call is TRBV12-3 or TRBV12-4, the J call TRBJ1-5, with D unresolved. This CDR3 comprises 13 residues. Trimming cost V 3 bases and J 6 bases, with 9 bases left between them. Here the CDR3 DNA reads TGTGCCAGCAGTTTCGGGCTCGGTCAGCCCCAGCATTTT. This translates into CASSFGLGQPQHF.

The sample holds a few counts of this clonotype. This chain uses TRBV20-1 with TRBJ2-1; 10 bases are shared with TRBD2. This CDR3 region has 13 residues. Germline lookup yields CDR1 DFQATT and CDR2 SNEGSKA (reference sequence). V lost 4 bases and J lost 6; bases outside the gene matches: 3. The CDR3 region has the DNA TGCAGTGCTATTAGCGGGGGGCGCAATGAGCAGTTCTTC. It yields the protein CSAISGGRNEQFF.

V and J are TRBV11-2 and TRBJ1-6; D call uncertain. With 1 base removed from V and 3 bases from J, the gap between germline ends came to 1 base. Germline lookup yields CDR1 SGHAT and CDR2 FQNNGV. This CDR3 is built from 13 residues. CDR3 DNA: TGTGCCAGCAGCTTAGTCTATAATTCACCCCTCCACTTT. Amino acids: CASSLVYNSPLHF. Variable domain in full (rest from reference TRBV11-2 and TRBJ1-6): EAGVAQSPRYKIIEKRQSVAFWCNPISGHATLYWYQQILGQGPKLLIQFQNNGVVDDSQLPKDRFSAERLKGVDSTLKIQPAKLEDSAVYLCASSLVYNSPLHFGNGTRLTVT.

This clonotype appeared many times. The chain carries TRBV29-1 and TRBJ2-7; D gene ambiguous. Deletions cut 4 bases from V and 5 bases from J, with 6 bases between. Germline V gene sequence: CDR1 SQVTM, CDR2 ANQGSEA. The CDR3 has 10 amino acids. CDR3 DNA: TGCAGCGTTGTAATCCACGAGCAGTACTTC. It translates to CSVVIHEQYF.

As regards this clonotype: One end of the junction fails to match germline, which may point to a read error. J is TRBJ1-5 and V is TRBV10-2; TRBD1 is a possible D gene (6 bases). CDR3 size: 15 residues. The germline V gene encodes CDR1 WSHSY and CDR2 SAAADI. Here the CDR3 reads CAISDPDRYNQPQHF. CDR3 bases: TGCGCCATCAGTGACCCGGACAGATACAATCAGCCCCAGCATTTT.

This clonotype is a singleton in its sample. Just one base apart from a much larger clone, this may be a read error. The chain has TRBV6-5 and TRBJ2-1; 7 bases fit TRBD2. CDR1 and CDR2 from the germline V gene are MNHEY and SVGAGI. This CDR3 has 15 residues. Written as DNA, the CDR3 is TGTGTCAGCAGTGACTCTAGCGGCTCCTACAATGAGCAGTTCTTC. Translated: CVSSDSSGSYNEQFF.

The table lists this clonotype with a few counts. V is TRBV20-1 and J is TRBJ2-1, with D perhaps TRBD1 (5 bases). This CDR3 is built from 14 residues. Between the trimmed V and J ends, which lost 6 bases and 0 bases, there was a span of 12 bases. Germline CDR1 reads DFQATT; CDR2 reads SNEGSKA (reference sequence). The CDR3 DNA is TGCAGTGCCGCGGACACGGGCTCCTACAATGAGCAGTTCTTC. Translating gives CSAADTGSYNEQFF.

This clonotype was counted between two and nine times. The V and J genes are TRBV3-1 and TRBJ2-5; TRBD1 is a possible D gene (5 bases). This CDR3 comprises 16 residues. Trimming took off 0 bases at V and 1 base at J, with 12 bases between the two ends. Germline CDR1 is LGHDT and CDR2 is YNNKEL (reference sequence). CDR3: CASSQDSRTIQETQYF. The CDR3 DNA sequence: TGTGCCAGCAGCCAAGATTCAAGGACAATCCAAGAGACCCAGTACTTC.

The rearrangement links TRBV6-1 to TRBJ2-1; either TRBD1 or TRBD2 may fit D (6 bases each). Germline CDR1 and CDR2: MNHNS and SASEGT. Trimming removed 2 bases from V and 2 bases from J, with 10 bases in between. The CDR3 has 15 amino acids. CDR3 DNA: TGTGCCAGCAGTGAACCTGGGGGGCCCTACAATGAGCAGTTCTTC. It is translated as CASSEPGGPYNEQFF.